The 28 T cell receptor beta chains listed next were all sequenced from one sample in a study of T cells in women clearing cervical HPV infection. The method was immunoSEQ multiplex PCR; TCRdb's version includes in-frame clones alone and lacks a portion of them. Here the sample table reports more than 25,000 clones. Material for sequencing was blood buffy coat. These receptors all come from a woman between 18 and 69 years old with a cervical HPV16 infection that either progressed to CIN3+ or cleared (not recorded which).

Comment on this clone: The DNA ends 3 residues before the CDR3 does, and the rest of the CDR3 is filled in from the germline J gene. The chain joins TRBV7-6 to TRBJ2-2, with D possibly being TRBD2 (6 bases). The length of the CDR3 is 13 residues. Germline V lookup: CDR1 SGHVS, CDR2 FNYEAQ. The DNA read from the CDR3 is TGTGCCAGCAGCACAGGAGGGTTTTCACCG. This encodes CASSTGGFSP. The CDR3 in its entirety is CASSTGGFSPLFF.

Remarks on this clone: The CDR3 end falls 3 residues outside the read, so it is completed with the germline J gene. This sequence joins TRBV7-3 and TRBJ2-3; 7 nucleotides match TRBD2. The CDR3 totals 16 residues. With V trimmed by 2 bases and J by 2 bases, 7 bases remained unmatched. Germline V gene sequence: CDR1 SGHTA, CDR2 FQGTGA. CDR3 bases read: TGTGCCAGCAGCTTACGTCTGGGGGGGGACACAGATACG. Translation: CASSLRLGGDTDT. The whole CDR3 sequence reads CASSLRLGGDTDTQYF.

On this clone: The read is 3 residues too short to cover the CDR3 end, so that end is filled in from the germline J gene. The chain recombines TRBV20-1 with TRBJ2-1; 8 bases are a match to TRBD2. This CDR3 has 14 amino acids. Germline CDR1 reads DFQATT; CDR2 reads SNEGSKA (reference sequence). V gave up 2 bases and J gave up 5 bases; unmatched junction bases: 5. The part of the CDR3 DNA that was read is TGCAGTGCTAGAACACTAGCGGAGCACAATGAG. Translating it yields CSARTLAEHNE. The entire CDR3 is CSARTLAEHNEQFF.

A remark on this clone: The CDR3 end falls 3 residues outside the read, so it is completed with the germline J gene. The V gene is TRBV5-1, the J gene TRBJ2-7; D possibly corresponds to TRBD2 (6 bases). The CDR3 loop spans 16 amino acids. Germline values: CDR1 SGHRS, CDR2 YFSETQ. V was clipped by 4 bases and J by 0 bases, with 17 bases between them. The sequenced CDR3 bases are TGCGCCAGCAGCGGCGGGGTTGCAACCCGCTCCTACGAG. Its translation is CASSGGVATRSYE. The full CDR3 is CASSGGVATRSYEQYF.

Worth noting for this clone: The CDR3 goes on 3 residues after the read ends, and that part is filled in from the germline J gene. This sequence joins TRBV28 and TRBJ2-7, with TRBD2 matching over 12 bases. This CDR3 is 18 amino acids long. The germline V gene has CDR1 MDHEN and CDR2 SYDVKM. The V gene end was trimmed by 3 bases and the J gene end by 5 bases; junction bases not matched to a gene: 14. The sequenced part of the CDR3 DNA is TGTGCCAGCAGTTTCCCGGGACTAGCGGGTTTTAGGTGGGACGAG. It yields the protein CASSFPGLAGFRWDE. The whole CDR3 sequence reads CASSFPGLAGFRWDEQYF.

As concerns this clone: The read finishes 3 residues shy of the CDR3 end, and the germline J gene is used to complete it. The chain links TRBV4-1 to TRBJ1-2, with TRBD1 matching over 10 bases. The CDR3 is 17 residues long. V shed 2 bases, J shed 4 bases, and the junction held 10 bases outside the gene matches. Germline loops: CDR1 MGHRA, CDR2 YSYEKL. CDR3 residues: CASSQSDRGASFYGYTF. The sequenced CDR3 bases are TGCGCCAGCAGCCAATCGGACAGGGGGGCGTCATTCTATGGC.

A note on this clone: The missing CDR3 end, 3 residues past where the read stops, is filled in from the germline J gene. The chain is built from TRBV5-1 and TRBJ2-7, with 8 bases that match TRBD1. V shed 1 base, J shed 2 bases, and the junction held 5 bases outside the gene matches. CDR3 length equals 15 residues. The germline CDR1 and CDR2 sequences are SGHRS and YFSETQ. The DNA read from the CDR3 is TGCGCCAGCAGCTTGCCCTCGGGACAGGCCTACGAG. It translates to CASSLPSGQAYE. The CDR3 as a whole reads CASSLPSGQAYEQYF.

As to this clone: The CDR3 end lies 3 residues beyond the end of the read and is filled in from the germline J gene. V gene TRBV5-1 combines with J gene TRBJ2-1, with TRBD1 identical over 7 bases. Trimming removed 0 bases from V and 8 bases from J; junction bases left unmatched: 8. The CDR3 has 15 amino acids. From germline, CDR1 is SGHRS and CDR2 YFSETQ. The CDR3 spells CASSLGQGTFDEQFF. The CDR3 DNA, read in part, is TGCGCCAGCAGCTTGGGACAGGGCACGTTCGATGAG.

CDR3: CASSGTQGAFGGYTF. CDR3 bases read: TGTGCCAGCAGTGGCACACAGGGGGCGTTTGGAGGC. The chain is built from TRBV6-1 and TRBJ1-2, with TRBD1 matching 9 bases. The sequenced fragment ends 3 residues before the CDR3 boundary, so the rest is inferred from the germline J gene. The CDR3 loop spans 15 amino acids. Germline assignment: CDR1 MNHNS and CDR2 SASEGT.

As for this clone: The read stops 3 residues short of the end of the CDR3; the missing end is completed from the germline J gene. The chain has TRBV30 and TRBJ1-2, with a tentative D call TRBD1 (6 bases). The germline V gene encodes CDR1 GTSNPN and CDR2 SVGIG (reference sequence). The CDR3 covers 15 residues. Trimming stripped 4 bases from V and 7 bases from J, with 22 bases between. The CDR3 spells CAWTTRGGRPVGYTF. The sequenced part of the CDR3 DNA is TGTGCCTGGACTACAAGGGGGGGTCGCCCTGTTGGC.

On this clone: The read is 3 residues too short to cover the CDR3 end, so that end is filled in from the germline J gene. The chain recombines TRBV2 with TRBJ2-2; perhaps TRBD2 as D (5 bases). The germline V and J ends were trimmed by 7 bases and 6 bases, with 24 bases remaining between them. The CDR3 is made up of 17 amino acids. CDR1 and CDR2 from the germline V gene are SNHLY and FYNNEI. The DNA read from the CDR3 is TGTGCCAGCACCAAGGCCAATAATGCTGCGGGCGCCGGGGAG. Translating gives CASTKANNAAGAGE. The full CDR3 protein reads CASTKANNAAGAGELFF.

Worth noting for this clone: The missing CDR3 end, 3 residues past where the read stops, is filled in from the germline J gene. The V gene is TRBV5-1, the J gene TRBJ2-5; D gene unclear. Germline V gene lookup returns CDR1 SGHRS and CDR2 YFSETQ. V lost 2 bases and J 1 base, leaving 6 bases between the germline ends. This CDR3 region has 13 residues. The CDR3 is CASSFGFQETQYF. The sequenced CDR3 bases are TGCGCCAGCAGCTTCGGGTTCCAAGAGACC.

Comments on this clone: The junction and the germline gene differ at one end; a read error may be behind it. The DNA ends 3 residues before the CDR3 does, and the rest of the CDR3 is filled in from the germline J gene. The same CDR3 is also encoded by other DNA sequences in this sample. V usage is TRBV30 and J usage is TRBJ1-3; D perhaps matches TRBD1 (6 bases). Germline-derived CDR1 and CDR2 are GTSNPN and SVGIG (reference sequence). The CDR3 runs to 13 residues. Incomplete CDR3 DNA: TGTGCCTGCCAGACAGGCTCTGGAAACACT. Residues: CACQTGSGNT. The complete CDR3 sequence is CACQTGSGNTIYF.

Concerning this clone: From the germline J gene comes the end of the CDR3, since the read stops 3 residues before it. The gene calls are TRBV2 and TRBJ2-1; 8 nucleotides match TRBD2. Germline trimming cut 2 bases from V and 3 bases from J; bases unmatched to any gene: 3. Looked up from germline, CDR1 is SNHLY and CDR2 is FYNNEI. The CDR3 has 15 residues. The part of the CDR3 DNA that was read is TGTGCCAGCAGTGAAAGTGCGGGGGGCTACAATGAG. Its protein is CASSESAGGYNE. The entire CDR3 protein reads CASSESAGGYNEQFF.

On this clone itself: The read terminates 3 residues before the CDR3 end, so the remaining end is supplied by the germline J gene. This chain uses TRBV11-2 with TRBJ2-1; D gene unclear. Germline V CDR1 and CDR2: SGHAT, FQNNGV. Trimming cost V 1 base and J 8 bases, with 12 bases left between them. The CDR3 spans 14 residues. CDR3: CASSLGWQTHEQFF. Incomplete CDR3 DNA: TGTGCCAGCAGCTTAGGGTGGCAGACACATGAG.

The DNA read from the CDR3 is TGTGCCAGCAGTGAAAGGTGGGCC. The encoded protein is CASSERWA. The entire CDR3 protein is CASSERWAYTF. V and J are TRBV2 and TRBJ1-2; unclear D gene. The DNA ends 3 residues before the CDR3 does, and the rest of the CDR3 is filled in from the germline J gene. CDR1 is SNHLY, CDR2 FYNNEI, per germline. This CDR3 has 11 residues. Supplemented by reference TRBV2 and TRBJ1-2, the full variable domain reads EPEVTQTPSHQVTQMGQEVILRCVPISNHLYFYWYRQILGQKVEFLVSFYNNEISEKSEIFDDQFSVERPDGSNFTLKIRSTKLEDSAMYFCASSERWAYTFGSGTRLTVV.

Concerning this clone: The read terminates 3 residues ahead of where the CDR3 ends, so the germline J gene completes it. The chain has TRBV7-2 and TRBJ2-1; TRBD2 might be the D (6 bases). V lost 3 bases and J lost 6, with 12 bases in between. This CDR3 contains 14 residues. CDR1 SGHTA and CDR2 FQGNSA come from the germline V gene. The CDR3 spells CASSFSEGLNEQFF. CDR3 DNA, as far as it was read: TGTGCCAGCAGCTTTTCGGAGGGCCTCAATGAG. Full variable domain (outside the CDR3, taken from reference TRBV7-2 and TRBJ2-1): GAGVSQSPSNKVTEKGKDVELRCDPISGHTALYWYRQSLGQGLEFLIYFQGNSAPDKSGLPSDRFSAERTGGSVSTLTIQRTQQEDSAVYLCASSFSEGLNEQFFGPGTRLTVL.

With regard to this clone: The read terminates 3 residues before the CDR3 end, so the remaining end is supplied by the germline J gene. This chain uses TRBV10-3 with TRBJ2-3; no reliable D call. V was cut by 4 bases and J by 0 bases, with 14 bases left in between. The germline gives CDR1 ENHRY, CDR2 SYGVKD. The CDR3 runs to 16 residues. Partial CDR3 DNA: TGTGCCATCAGTGTTTCGCAGCCGACTAGCACAGATACG. Amino acids: CAISVSQPTSTDT. The complete CDR3 sequence is CAISVSQPTSTDTQYF.

Worth noting for this clone: The observed sequence ends 3 residues before the CDR3 terminus, with the missing tail filled in from the germline J gene. This sequence joins TRBV28 and TRBJ2-2; the match to TRBD1 covers 8 bases. Per germline, CDR1 MDHEN and CDR2 SYDVKM. The CDR3 extends over 15 amino acids. With 3 bases clipped from V and 8 bases from J, the junction kept 8 bases outside the gene matches. Incomplete CDR3 DNA: TGTGCCAGCAGTTTGGGCAGGGGGCGCGAAGGGGAG. It specifies CASSLGRGREGE. The CDR3 as a whole reads CASSLGRGREGELFF.

With regard to this clone: The read gets to within 3 residues of the CDR3 end, and the germline J gene fills in the rest. The rearrangement joins TRBV7-3 to TRBJ2-7; the match to TRBD2 covers 13 bases. The V segment lost 3 bases and the J segment 5 bases; nucleotides outside the gene matches: 7. Germline V CDR1 and CDR2: SGHTA, FQGTGA. The CDR3 has 16 amino acids. CDR3 DNA (partial): TGTGCCAGCAGCTTGACGGGACTAGCGGGGATCGACGAG. Amino acid sequence: CASSLTGLAGIDE. The complete CDR3 reads CASSLTGLAGIDEQYF.

As for this clone: The read comes to an end 3 residues before the CDR3 does, leaving the germline J gene to fill in the end. This sequence joins TRBV11-3 and TRBJ2-1; a weak D match, TRBD2 (5 bases). The germline gives CDR1 SGHNT, CDR2 YENEEA. Trimming stripped 5 bases from V and 7 bases from J, with 9 bases between. CDR3 length equals 12 residues. Incomplete CDR3 DNA: TGTGCCAGCAGCCCCCCGGGGAATGAG. Its translation is CASSPPGNE. The entire CDR3 reads CASSPPGNEQFF. Supplemented by reference TRBV11-3 and TRBJ2-1, the full variable domain reads EAGVVQSPRYKIIEKKQPVAFWCNPISGHNTLYWYLQNLGQGPELLIRYENEEAVDDSQLPKDRFSAERLKGVDSTLKIQPAELGDSAVYLCASSPPGNEQFFGPGTRLTVL.

Of note for this clone: The read is 3 residues too short to cover the CDR3 end, so that end is filled in from the germline J gene. The genes are TRBV2 and TRBJ2-5; D perhaps matches TRBD1 (6 bases). Trimming took off 5 bases at V and 5 bases at J, with 21 bases between the two ends. The germline V gene has CDR1 SNHLY and CDR2 FYNNEI. The length of the CDR3 is 16 residues. Here the CDR3 reads CASSLLGTQTLETQYF. Incomplete CDR3 DNA: TGTGCCAGCAGTCTTCTCGGGACACAGACTTTGGAGACC.

As concerns this clone: The read is 3 residues too short to cover the CDR3 end, so that end is filled in from the germline J gene. The V call is TRBV19, the J call TRBJ2-5; 13 positions agree with TRBD2. Unmatched junction bases numbered 4, after V lost 4 bases and J lost 5 bases. CDR1 is LNHDA, CDR2 SQIVND, per germline (reference sequence). This CDR3 comprises 15 residues. The CDR3 here is CASSTGLAGVETQYF. Partial CDR3 DNA: TGTGCCAGTAGTACAGGACTAGCGGGAGTGGAGACC.

The CDR3 loop is CSARREDSIPETQYF. The part of the CDR3 DNA that was read is TGCAGTGCTAGAAGGGAGGACTCCATACCAGAGACC. The rearrangement uses TRBV20-1 and TRBJ2-5, with D perhaps TRBD2 (6 bases). The CDR3 goes on 3 residues after the read ends, and that part is filled in from the germline J gene. CDR1 and CDR2 from the germline V gene are DFQATT and SNEGSKA (reference sequence). The CDR3 covers 15 residues. V lost 2 bases and J 4 bases, leaving 17 bases between the germline ends.

Note on this clone: Germline is not matched at one junction end, which may reflect a read error. The read ends 3 residues before the CDR3 terminus; that terminus is restored from the germline J gene. Distinct nucleotide sequences in the sample also encode this CDR3. The J gene is TRBJ1-3, the V gene TRBV30; D is uncertain. The germline V gene encodes CDR1 GTSNPN and CDR2 SVGIG (reference sequence). This CDR3 is 18 amino acids long. The covered CDR3 bases are TGTGCCTGGAGTCATCGTTGGTCAGGAAGGAACTCTGGAAACACG. It specifies CAWSHRWSGRNSGNT. The whole CDR3 protein is CAWSHRWSGRNSGNTIYF.

Turning to this clone: With the read ending 3 residues before the CDR3 end, the germline J gene is used to fill in that end. The chain carries TRBV2 and TRBJ2-3, with TRBD2 matching over 7 bases. Germline values: CDR1 SNHLY, CDR2 FYNNEI. CDR3 length: 18 amino acids. V dropped 6 bases and J dropped 0; count of bases not matched to a gene: 15. The CDR3 protein is CASSELRSSGTSTDTQYF. The covered CDR3 bases are TGTGCCAGCAGCGAACTGAGGTCAAGCGGGACGAGCACAGATACG.

With regard to this clone: The CDR3 extends 3 residues past the end of the read, so its final part is completed from the germline J gene. This rearrangement joins TRBV5-1 to TRBJ2-7; 7 nucleotides match TRBD2. This CDR3 spans 15 amino acids. CDR1 SGHRS and CDR2 YFSETQ come from the germline V gene. V lost 4 bases to trimming and J lost 4 bases; unmatched junction nucleotides: 11. The sequenced CDR3 bases are TGCGCCAGCAGCCCGGAACCGGGACTACCTTACGAG. As protein: CASSPEPGLPYE. The whole CDR3 region reads CASSPEPGLPYEQYF.

A remark on this clone: Coverage ceases 3 residues before the CDR3 finishes, and the germline J gene fills in the end. V is TRBV6-2 or TRBV6-3 and J is TRBJ1-5; D may be TRBD1 (5 bases). The CDR3 consists of 15 residues. Germline loops: CDR1 MNHEY, CDR2 SVGEGT. Trimming left V 6 bases short and J 7 bases short, with 19 bases between. The covered CDR3 bases are TGTGCCAGCAGCCCGCTGGGGCCCGGCCGGCAGCCC. It specifies CASSPLGPGRQP. The entire CDR3 protein reads CASSPLGPGRQPQHF.